This T cell receptor (beta chain) was sequenced in a study of graft-versus-host responses after intestinal transplantation. As to this clone: Its antigen is not known.

V gave up 3 bases and J gave up 0 bases; unmatched junction bases: 7. CDR1 LGHNA and CDR2 YNFKEQ come from the germline V gene. The CDR3 length is 16 residues. Sequencing used immunoSEQ multiplex PCR; TCRdb keeps in-frame clones, though not all of them. The sample yields around 100,000 clones, more than 85% seen once. General observations from the study: Graft-versus-host to host-versus-graft clonal ratios in allografts were high in patients with graft-donor T cell macrochimerism. Researchers found peak circulating GvH clone levels linked to early post-transplant HvG declines.

The chain uses TRBV4-2 and TRBJ2-5; 7 positions match TRBD1. This sample comprised unstimulated CD8+ T cells sorted from spleen or lymph node cells, obtained before intestinal transplant. This TCR was sampled from a human donor who received an intestinal transplant. The CDR3 region has the DNA TGTGCCAGCAGCCACATAGAGGGGGCGGACCAAGAGACCCAGTACTTC. Translation gives CASSHIEGADQETQYF.